This passage covers 19 T cell receptor beta chains from one sample sequenced in a study of blood T cells in healthy people across ages. A second roughly 6 to 11 cycle PCR used barcoded and J-beta primers. TCRdb re-called the 5' RACE reads with MiXCR, one entry per CDR3 protein. In the table there are about 1,800,000 distinct CDR3 sequences, approximately 30% of which are singletons. The sequenced sample was blood. Receptors were obtained from a woman aged 25 to 39 in good health.

As concerns this clonotype: The germline gene is not matched at one end of the junction; a read error may be the cause. CDR3 nucleotide sequence: TGTACCAGCAGCCAGACAGGGTCCCCTTCCTACGAGCAGTACTTC. Its translation: CTSSQTGSPSYEQYF. The chain is built from TRBV5-6 and TRBJ2-7; 7 bases line up with TRBD1. Germline assignment: CDR1 SGHDT and CDR2 YYEEEE. The CDR3 is 15 amino acids.

This clonotype was detected a few times. This chain joins TRBV20-1 and TRBJ2-1; D may be TRBD1 (6 bases). The length of the CDR3 is 12 residues. Trimming stripped 2 bases from V and 13 bases from J, with 15 bases between. Germline V gives CDR1 DFQATT, CDR2 SNEGSKA (reference sequence). Here the CDR3 DNA reads TGCAGTGCTAGAAAGTCCGGACAGCTACAGTTCTTC. Protein sequence: CSARKSGQLQFF.

This clonotype was recorded at least ten times. The chain combines TRBV29-1 with TRBJ2-7; D remains unclear. CDR1 is SQVTM, CDR2 ANQGSEA, per germline. The CDR3 is 12 residues long. Deletions cut 4 bases from V and 3 bases from J, with 10 bases between. As DNA, the CDR3 is TGCAGCGTTGGGGCAGTAGGCTACGAGCAGTACTTC. Translation: CSVGAVGYEQYF.

At least ten counts were recorded for this clonotype. V gene TRBV4-2 combines with J gene TRBJ2-7, with TRBD2 identical over 8 bases. Germline loops: CDR1 LGHNA, CDR2 YNFKEQ. The CDR3 loop spans 15 amino acids. Trimming cost V 3 bases and J 3 bases; bases outside gene matches: 7. The CDR3, as DNA: TGTGCCAGCAGCCATCCCGGGACTAGAAACTACGAGCAGTACTTC. Translated: CASSHPGTRNYEQYF.

The chain employs TRBV15 and TRBJ2-7; D might be TRBD1 or TRBD2, each matching 6 bases. This CDR3 is 16 amino acids long. V dropped 1 base and J dropped 5 bases, with 18 bases sitting between them. The germline gives CDR1 LNHNV, CDR2 YYDKDF (reference sequence). DNA for the CDR3: TGTGCCACCAGCAGAGTACGGGGGCCGGCTCCGCACGAGCAGTACTTC. It codes for CATSRVRGPAPHEQYF.

On this clonotype itself: This may be a read error: a much more frequent sequence differs by one nucleotide. The CDR3 DNA follows: TGCGCCAGCAGCCGAGATCCGGGCAACTCCTACAATGAGCAGTACTTC. Amino acid sequence: CASSRDPGNSYNEQYF. The chain recombines TRBV4-1 with TRBJ2-1; D call uncertain. The J call may be wrong; the DNA end is better matched by TRBJ2-7. Germline V gene sequence: CDR1 MGHRA, CDR2 YSYEKL. The CDR3 has 16 residues.

This clonotype has a count of ten or more. The chain couples TRBV18 to TRBJ2-7; the match to TRBD1 covers 12 bases. From germline, CDR1 is KGHSH and CDR2 LQKENI. V shed 4 bases and J 6 bases; nucleotides not matched to a gene: 7. The CDR3 consists of 15 residues. CDR3 protein: CASSRTGTGGAEQYF. CDR3 DNA: TGTGCCAGCTCACGGACCGGGACAGGGGGCGCCGAGCAGTACTTC.

This clonotype was counted many times. J is TRBJ2-3 and V is TRBV20-1; TRBD2 matches 11 bases. After removal of 5 bases from V and 0 bases from J, the junction contained 4 bases not matched to a gene. Germline V gene lookup returns CDR1 DFQATT and CDR2 SNEGSKA (reference sequence). The CDR3 runs to 15 residues. CDR3 loop: CSAPRLAGSTDTQYF. The CDR3 DNA reads as TGCAGTGCTCCGCGACTAGCGGGGAGCACAGATACGCAGTATTTT.

The CDR3 loop reads CASGTYKGQGPDTQYF. The DNA for the CDR3 is TGTGCCAGCGGAACCTATAAAGGACAGGGGCCAGATACGCAGTATTTT. The rearrangement uses TRBV27 and TRBJ2-3, with 9 bases that match TRBD1. The CDR3 loop spans 16 amino acids. Germline values: CDR1 MNHEY, CDR2 SMNVEV (reference sequence). The V segment lost 8 bases and the J segment 4 bases; nucleotides outside the gene matches: 13.

This clonotype was detected only a few times. The chain is built from TRBV29-1 and TRBJ1-1, with D unclear. CDR1 and CDR2 from the germline V gene are SQVTM and ANQGSEA. V was shortened by 3 bases and J by 1 base, with 9 bases between the two germline ends. The CDR3 has 13 amino acids. This chain's CDR3 is CSVDLGTNTEAFF. CDR3 DNA: TGCAGCGTTGACTTGGGCACGAACACTGAAGCTTTCTTT.

The table lists this clonotype with a count of one. This rearrangement joins TRBV5-1 to TRBJ1-1; 7 bases fit TRBD1. The CDR3 is 18 amino acids. CDR1 is SGHRS and CDR2 is YFSETQ in the germline V gene. V was clipped by 0 bases and J by 0 bases; unmatched bases: 11. The CDR3 coding sequence is TGCGCCAGCAGCTTGGGTGCGGGGACAGATTACATGAACACTGAAGCTTTCTTT. It is translated as CASSLGAGTDYMNTEAFF.

The V call is TRBV7-2, the J call TRBJ2-3; 15 nucleotides match TRBD2. The CDR3 extends over 21 amino acids. Germline lookup yields CDR1 SGHTA and CDR2 FQGNSA. J gave up 2 bases and V 0 bases, and 12 bases lay outside the gene matches. DNA of the CDR3: TGTGCCAGCAGCTTAGCTAAGGAAGGGACTAGCGGGAGGACGGACACAGATACGCAGTATTTT. It encodes CASSLAKEGTSGRTDTDTQYF.

This clonotype was observed at least ten times. The CDR3 here is CASSESGGRLEQYF. The DNA of the CDR3 is TGCGCCAGCAGTGAGTCGGGAGGGCGCCTGGAGCAGTACTTC. The V and J genes are TRBV10-2 and TRBJ2-7; 7 positions match TRBD2. The V gene end was trimmed by 0 bases and the J gene end by 7 bases; junction bases not matched to a gene: 6. CDR3 size: 14 residues. CDR1 is WSHSY and CDR2 is SAAADI in the germline V gene.

There are a few counts of this clonotype. J is TRBJ2-3 and V is TRBV5-1; D tentatively fits TRBD1 or TRBD2 (6 bases each). Germline loops: CDR1 SGHRS, CDR2 YFSETQ. This CDR3 comprises 15 residues. The V end was cut by 0 bases, the J end by 6 bases, with 14 bases between. In DNA, the CDR3 is TGCGCCAGCAGCTTGGCGGGGGCACAGACGGATACGCAGTATTTT. This sequence encodes CASSLAGAQTDTQYF.

The gene calls are TRBV27 and TRBJ2-1; 7 nucleotides align to TRBD1. The ends lost 4 bases at V and 0 bases at J; junction bases unmatched: 3. The CDR3 loop spans 15 amino acids. The germline V gene encodes CDR1 MNHEY and CDR2 SMNVEV (reference sequence). CDR3 residues: CASSWGQTSYNEQFF. The CDR3, as DNA: TGTGCCAGCAGTTGGGGACAGACCTCCTACAATGAGCAGTTCTTC.

This chain links TRBV12-3 or TRBV12-4 with TRBJ2-3; 9 bases map to TRBD2. J lost 3 bases, V lost 3 bases, and 7 bases had no gene match. This CDR3 is 16 amino acids long. The CDR3 bases are TGTGCCAGCAGTTTTCTGACTAGCGGAGCTACAGATACGCAGTATTTT. It is translated as CASSFLTSGATDTQYF.

The chain couples TRBV30 to TRBJ1-2, with D possibly TRBD1 on 5 matching bases. The CDR3 length is 15 residues. The germline V gene has CDR1 GTSNPN and CDR2 SVGIG (reference sequence). Trimming removed 0 bases from V and 4 bases from J, with 15 bases in between. CDR3 in DNA: TGTGCCTGGAGTGTGCTAGGGAGGGGCTCCTATGGCTACACCTTC. As protein: CAWSVLGRGSYGYTF.

This clonotype was observed a few times. The V call is TRBV7-9, the J call TRBJ2-1; D unclear. The CDR3 totals 13 residues. Germline CDR1 SEHNR, CDR2 FQNEAQ (reference sequence). V was shortened by 5 bases and J by 6 bases, with 11 bases between the two germline ends. The DNA of the CDR3 is TGTGCCAGCAGCACCCGAGTGGGCAATGAGCAGTTCTTC. Residues: CASSTRVGNEQFF.

Ten or more counts support this clonotype. The chain is built from TRBV4-1 and TRBJ2-7; no definite D call. Germline CDR1 MGHRA, CDR2 YSYEKL. V was cut by 4 bases and J by 3 bases, with 13 bases left in between. The CDR3 totals 14 residues. The CDR3 coding sequence is TGCGCCAGCAGCCGGCAAGTGGAAGACTACGAGCAGTACTTC. Amino acids: CASSRQVEDYEQYF.